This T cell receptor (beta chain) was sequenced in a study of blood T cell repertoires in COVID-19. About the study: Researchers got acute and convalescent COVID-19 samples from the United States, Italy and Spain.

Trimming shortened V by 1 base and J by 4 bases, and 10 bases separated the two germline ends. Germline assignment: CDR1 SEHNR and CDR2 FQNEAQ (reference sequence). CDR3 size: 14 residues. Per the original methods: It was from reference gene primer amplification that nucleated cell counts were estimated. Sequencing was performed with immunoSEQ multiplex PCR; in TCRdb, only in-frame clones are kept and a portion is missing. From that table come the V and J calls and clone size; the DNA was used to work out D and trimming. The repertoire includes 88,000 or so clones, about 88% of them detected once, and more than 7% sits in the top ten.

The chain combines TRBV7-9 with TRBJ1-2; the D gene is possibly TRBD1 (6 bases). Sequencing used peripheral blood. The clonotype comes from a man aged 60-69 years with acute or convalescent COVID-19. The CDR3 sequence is CASSLGQASYGYTF. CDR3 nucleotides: TGTGCCAGCAGCTTAGGACAGGCGAGCTATGGCTACACCTTC.